The 30 T cell receptor beta chains below come from one sample, sequenced in a study of Ad26.COV2.S vaccination and SARS-CoV-2 variants (dated by TCRdb to the early 2020s). To prepare the library, the immunoSEQ multiplex PCR assay was applied. What TCRdb holds here is the immuneACCESS table cut down to in-frame rearrangements. Part of the clones is not present; checked against another copy, under half of the missing clones reflect an unresolved V gene, and the others are unexplained. The sample table records more than 350,000 clones; 75% to 95% of these occur just once. Approximately 12% of the sample goes to the ten largest clones. Per the publication, the treatment or condition label means: about 20 received Ad26.COV2.S at low or high dose, single or two shots; about 5 received placebo; per-sample allocation not given. Repertoires of vaccine and placebo recipients were sequenced from samples taken on day 63 after the first injection.

The source was peripheral blood, collected in a trial of Ad26.COV2.S vaccine versus placebo. All receptors derive from a person between 18 and 65 years old who received the Ad26.COV2.S COVID-19 vaccine or a placebo.

V is TRBV5-4 and J is TRBJ2-7; 7 nucleotides agree with TRBD2. Unmatched junction bases numbered 7, after V lost 0 bases and J lost 4 bases. Germline V gene lookup returns CDR1 SGHNT and CDR2 YYREEE (reference sequence). This CDR3 region has 15 residues. The CDR3: CASSLGFGRKYEQYF. CDR3 in DNA: TGTGCCAGCAGCTTGGGATTCGGGAGGAAATACGAGCAGTACTTC.

This clone is a singleton in its sample. The CDR3, as DNA: TGTGCCAGTAGTACTAGGACTAGCAGGTACAATGAGCAGTTCTTC. Translating gives CASSTRTSRYNEQFF. The chain is built from TRBV19 and TRBJ2-1; 8 bases match TRBD2. The germline CDR1 and CDR2 sequences are LNHDA and SQIVND (reference sequence). Germline trimming cut 4 bases from V and 4 bases from J; bases unmatched to any gene: 6. This CDR3 has 15 amino acids.

V is TRBV9 and J is TRBJ2-1; D not certain. The CDR3 is made up of 13 amino acids. V lost 0 bases and J lost 7, with 8 bases in between. Germline lookup yields CDR1 SGDLS and CDR2 YYNGEE. The CDR3: CASSVGSGNEQFF. CDR3 sequence (DNA): TGTGCCAGCAGCGTAGGGTCCGGGAATGAGCAGTTCTTC.

The V call is TRBV5-1, the J call TRBJ2-1, with TRBD2 matching over 7 bases. Germline trimming cut 7 bases from V and 6 bases from J; bases unmatched to any gene: 10. Germline V lookup: CDR1 SGHRS, CDR2 YFSETQ. This CDR3 has 14 residues. DNA for the CDR3: TGCGCCAGCGAACCGCGGGAGTCTTCCAATGAGCAGTTCTTC. It translates to CASEPRESSNEQFF.

V is TRBV7-6 and J is TRBJ2-3; D uncertain. This CDR3 region has 15 residues. CDR1 is SGHVS and CDR2 is FNYEAQ in the germline V gene. Trimming shortened V by 1 base and J by 3 bases, and 11 bases separated the two germline ends. CDR3 nucleotide sequence: TGTGCCAGCAGCTTAGGCGAAGGAAAAACAGATACGCAGTATTTT. This gives the protein CASSLGEGKTDTQYF.

V is TRBV7-9 and J is TRBJ1-2; no firm D call. Per the germline V gene, CDR1 is SEHNR and CDR2 is FQNEAQ (reference sequence). The V and J ends lost 5 bases and 2 bases respectively, with 9 bases between them. CDR3 length: 13 amino acids. This CDR3 reads CASSPGENYGYTF. DNA of the CDR3: TGTGCCAGCAGCCCCGGAGAGAACTATGGCTACACCTTC. The whole variable domain, filled in from reference TRBV7-9 and TRBJ1-2, reads DTGVSQNPRHKITKRGQNVTFRCDPISEHNRLYWYRQTLGQGPEFLTYFQNEAQLEKSRLLSDRFSAERPKGSFSTLEIQRTEQGDSAMYLCASSPGENYGYTFGSGTRLTVV.

This CDR3 reads CASSPPGGAQYF. The CDR3 DNA reads TGTGCCAGCAGTCCCCCGGGGGGGGCGCAGTATTTT. The genes are TRBV28 and TRBJ2-3; the match to TRBD2 covers 8 bases. CDR1 and CDR2 (germline): MDHEN, SYDVKM. The length of the CDR3 is 12 residues. The V and J ends lost 5 bases and 10 bases, in that order; junction bases with no gene match: 5.

As DNA, the CDR3 is TGTGCCAGCAGCTTGTGGCTCCGAGGGGTTAGTAATGAAAAACTGTTTTTT. Its translation is CASSLWLRGVSNEKLFF. V and J are TRBV5-6 and TRBJ1-4; possibly TRBD1 for D (5 bases). The germline V and J ends were trimmed by 1 base and 4 bases, with 17 bases remaining between them. CDR1 is SGHDT, CDR2 YYEEEE, per germline. There are 17 residues in the CDR3.

J is TRBJ1-4 and V is TRBV5-1; 9 nucleotides line up with TRBD1. Germline trimming cut 2 bases from V and 5 bases from J; bases unmatched to any gene: 4. The CDR3 length is 15 residues. Germline values: CDR1 SGHRS, CDR2 YFSETQ. CDR3 DNA sequence: TGCGCCAGCAGCTTAATGACAGGGGGAAATGAAAAACTGTTTTTT. Amino acids: CASSLMTGGNEKLFF.

This clone was seen more than once but under ten times. This sequence joins TRBV2 and TRBJ1-2; D is unclear. The CDR3 spans 12 residues. The germline V gene encodes CDR1 SNHLY and CDR2 FYNNEI. V lost 7 bases, J lost 2 bases, and 8 bases lay in between. The DNA of the CDR3 is TGTGCCAGCAACCTGGAGAACTATGGCTACACCTTC. It yields the protein CASNLENYGYTF.

The chain employs TRBV2 and TRBJ1-5; possibly TRBD1 for D (5 bases). The V end was cut by 4 bases, the J end by 10 bases, with 17 bases between. The length of the CDR3 is 14 residues. Germline loops: CDR1 SNHLY, CDR2 FYNNEI. CDR3 DNA: TGTGCCAGCAGTGCAGGGAAAGGAATCAGCCCCCAGCATTTT. Translation: CASSAGKGISPQHF.

This chain links TRBV28 with TRBJ1-6; the match to TRBD1 covers 7 bases. The CDR3 is 16 amino acids. Germline V gene data show CDR1 as MDHEN and CDR2 as SYDVKM. The J segment lost 6 bases and the V segment lost 7 bases, leaving 12 bases of the junction unmatched. The CDR3 sequence: CASTSHPGTVNSPLHF. The CDR3 DNA reads TGTGCCAGCACGTCTCACCCCGGGACAGTTAATTCACCCCTCCACTTT.

The genes are TRBV27 and TRBJ2-1; no firm D call. V lost 2 bases and J 7 bases, leaving 9 bases between the germline ends. The CDR3 sequence is 13 residues long. Germline CDR1 MNHEY, CDR2 SMNVEV (reference sequence). CDR3 in amino acids: CASSLRIRNEQFF. The CDR3 DNA follows: TGTGCCAGCAGTTTAAGGATAAGGAATGAGCAGTTCTTC.

Written as DNA, the CDR3 is TGTGCCAGCAGCTTAGATTATCAGCCCCAGCATTTT. It encodes CASSLDYQPQHF. The chain has TRBV7-2 and TRBJ1-5; D is uncertain. Per germline, CDR1 SGHTA and CDR2 FQGNSA. This CDR3 has 12 amino acids. Trimming left V 1 base short and J 5 bases short, with 3 bases between.

The CDR3 here is CSAGQGLNTEAFF. CDR3 nucleotides: TGCAGCGCCGGACAGGGGTTGAACACTGAAGCTTTCTTT. The chain has TRBV29-1 and TRBJ1-1; 9 bases align to TRBD1. Germline lookup yields CDR1 SQVTM and CDR2 ANQGSEA. This CDR3 spans 13 amino acids. V shed 7 bases, J shed 0 bases, and the junction held 3 bases outside the gene matches.

V is TRBV4-1 and J is TRBJ1-1; 7 bases line up with TRBD1. Germline V gene lookup returns CDR1 MGHRA and CDR2 YSYEKL. The V segment lost 0 bases and the J segment 2 bases; nucleotides outside the gene matches: 12. The length of the CDR3 is 18 residues. The CDR3 loop reads CASSQDAMAGGVNTEAFF. The CDR3 nucleotides read TGCGCCAGCAGCCAAGATGCTATGGCAGGGGGGGTAAACACTGAAGCTTTCTTT.

The chain links TRBV18 to TRBJ1-2; D is unresolved. The V gene lost 6 bases and the J gene lost 4 bases, with 12 bases spanning the gap. The CDR3 runs to 13 residues. From germline, CDR1 is KGHSH and CDR2 LQKENI. CDR3 nucleotide sequence: TGTGCCAGCTCCCCCCTTACAGTCTATGGCTACACCTTC. Translation: CASSPLTVYGYTF. Together with reference TRBV18 and TRBJ1-2, the CDR3 gives the full variable domain: NAGVMQNPRHLVRRRGQEARLRCSPMKGHSHVYWYRQLPEEGLKFMVYLQKENIIDESGMPKERFSAEFPKEGPSILRIQQVVRGDSAAYFCASSPLTVYGYTFGSGTRLTVV.

This chain connects TRBV5-4 to TRBJ2-7; D not certain. CDR1 and CDR2 from the germline V gene are SGHNT and YYREEE (reference sequence). The length of the CDR3 is 14 residues. V lost 4 bases and J lost 0, with 11 bases in between. CDR3 protein: CASSKDGNSYEQYF. DNA for the CDR3: TGTGCCAGCAGCAAGGACGGTAACTCCTACGAGCAGTACTTC.

The chain is built from TRBV5-8 and TRBJ2-7; 7 positions agree with TRBD1. The CDR3 runs 14 residues. Germline CDR1 and CDR2: SGHTS and YDEGEE. V trimming: 3 bases; J trimming: 4 bases; junction bases outside the gene matches: 7. Here the CDR3 DNA reads TGTGCCAGCAGCTCATACAGGGGCGGTTACGAGCAGTACTTC. The encoded protein is CASSSYRGGYEQYF.

The J gene is TRBJ1-4, the V gene TRBV6-5, with D possibly TRBD1 on 6 matching bases. CDR1 MNHEY and CDR2 SVGAGI come from the germline V gene. The CDR3 loop spans 15 amino acids. V lost 6 bases and J lost 7, with 18 bases in between. The CDR3 is CASRVTGAWSEKLFF. CDR3 bases: TGTGCCAGCAGGGTGACAGGAGCGTGGTCTGAAAAACTGTTTTTT.

The V call is TRBV6-5, the J call TRBJ1-2; 7 nucleotides align to TRBD1. The CDR3 consists of 14 residues. Germline V gene lookup returns CDR1 MNHEY and CDR2 SVGAGI. Losses at the gene ends were 0 bases for V and 8 bases for J; bases not matched to a gene: 6. The CDR3 sequence: CASSYSLAGGGYTF. Written as DNA, the CDR3 is TGTGCCAGCAGTTACTCGTTGGCAGGGGGAGGCTACACCTTC.

The chain combines TRBV4-1 with TRBJ2-7; 10 nucleotides agree with TRBD2. The CDR3 is 17 amino acids. The V and J ends lost 0 bases and 4 bases, in that order; junction bases with no gene match: 9. Germline CDR1 and CDR2: MGHRA and YSYEKL. This chain's CDR3 is CASSQDQRTSGDYEQYF. DNA of the CDR3: TGCGCCAGCAGCCAAGATCAGAGGACTAGCGGAGATTACGAGCAGTACTTC.

The chain links TRBV2 to TRBJ2-1, with 10 bases matching TRBD2. In germline, CDR1 is SNHLY, CDR2 FYNNEI. J gave up 3 bases and V 7 bases, and 18 bases lay outside the gene matches. The CDR3 runs to 19 residues. The CDR3 DNA sequence: TGTGCCAGCACCTTAATCAGGGGGGCAACTAGCGGGAACTACAATGAGCAGTTCTTC. Translating it yields CASTLIRGATSGNYNEQFF.

The J gene is TRBJ2-7, the V gene TRBV12-5, with D perhaps matching TRBD1 (5 bases). Germline values: CDR1 LGHNT, CDR2 FRNRAP. CDR3 length equals 14 residues. Trimming stripped 5 bases from V and 3 bases from J, with 14 bases between. CDR3 sequence (DNA): TGTGCTAGTGGTCCGCCGTGGGGCGGCTACGAGCAGTACTTC. This sequence encodes CASGPPWGGYEQYF.

The V and J genes are TRBV7-6 and TRBJ2-7; possibly TRBD1 or TRBD2 for D (7 bases each). V lost 5 bases and J 6 bases, leaving 20 bases between the germline ends. This CDR3 comprises 15 residues. CDR1 is SGHVS and CDR2 is FNYEAQ in the germline V gene. CDR3 bases: TGTGCCAGCAGCCCGGTGGAGGGAGGGGGCCGCGAGCAGTACTTC. The encoded protein is CASSPVEGGGREQYF.

This clone was seen a few times. The chain couples TRBV2 to TRBJ2-2, with D perhaps matching TRBD1 or TRBD2 (5 bases each). Trimming left V 8 bases short and J 5 bases short, with 18 bases between. The CDR3 runs 15 residues. From germline, CDR1 is SNHLY and CDR2 FYNNEI. The CDR3 nucleotides are TGTGCCAGCGTCCGGGACGGAAGGATTACCGGGGAGCTGTTTTTT. As protein: CASVRDGRITGELFF.

The rearrangement joins TRBV28 to TRBJ1-1; D remains unclear. CDR1 MDHEN and CDR2 SYDVKM come from the germline V gene. The CDR3 runs to 13 residues. V was cut by 5 bases and J by 5 bases, with 12 bases left in between. CDR3 loop: CASSTPMVTEAFF. For the CDR3, the DNA is TGTGCCAGCAGTACGCCCATGGTGACTGAAGCTTTCTTT.

The V call is TRBV7-8, the J call TRBJ2-1; D unresolved. Germline loops: CDR1 SGHVS, CDR2 FQNEAQ. V was clipped by 2 bases and J by 0 bases, with 5 bases between them. The CDR3 is 14 amino acids. The CDR3 sequence: CASSLWNSYNEQFF. The CDR3 DNA reads TGTGCCAGCAGCTTATGGAACTCCTACAATGAGCAGTTCTTC.

V is TRBV19 and J is TRBJ2-1; 7 bases line up with TRBD2. Germline CDR1 and CDR2: LNHDA and SQIVND (reference sequence). V lost 7 bases, J lost 0 bases, and 6 bases stayed unmatched. The CDR3 runs 15 residues. The CDR3 DNA reads as TGTGCCAGTAAGAGGGAGCGGGGCTCCTACAATGAGCAGTTCTTC. It yields the protein CASKRERGSYNEQFF.

This chain connects TRBV5-6 to TRBJ1-2; tentative D call: TRBD1 (6 bases). V lost 4 bases and J lost 8, with 15 bases in between. Germline V gene data show CDR1 as SGHDT and CDR2 as YYEEEE. This CDR3 spans 13 amino acids. The CDR3: CASSPGQGSGYTF. The CDR3 DNA sequence: TGTGCCAGCAGCCCTGGGCAGGGGAGCGGCTACACCTTC.